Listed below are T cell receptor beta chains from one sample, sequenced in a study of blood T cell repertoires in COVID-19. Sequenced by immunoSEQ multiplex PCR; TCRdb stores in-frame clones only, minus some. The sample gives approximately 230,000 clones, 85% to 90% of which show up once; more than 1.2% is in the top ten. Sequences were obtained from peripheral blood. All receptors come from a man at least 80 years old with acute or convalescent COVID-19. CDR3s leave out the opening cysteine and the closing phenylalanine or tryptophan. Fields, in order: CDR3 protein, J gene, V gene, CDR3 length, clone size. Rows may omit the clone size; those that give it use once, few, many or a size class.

cdr3_aa: ASSFVAGASYEQY
j_call: TRBJ2-7
v_call: TRBV6-2/TRBV6-3
cdr3_length: 13
clone_size: few

cdr3_aa: ASSEFGTGGSIYNEQF
j_call: TRBJ2-1
v_call: TRBV2
cdr3_length: 16
clone_size: NA

cdr3_aa: ASSYRDTYGYT
j_call: TRBJ1-2
v_call: TRBV5-1
cdr3_length: 11
clone_size: NA

cdr3_aa: AISDWTGVMEYEQY
j_call: TRBJ2-7
v_call: TRBV10-3
cdr3_length: 14
clone_size: NA

cdr3_aa: ASSVHGYNQPQH
j_call: TRBJ1-5
v_call: TRBV9
cdr3_length: 12
clone_size: NA

cdr3_aa: ASSFRQGVNYGYT
j_call: TRBJ1-2
v_call: TRBV7-8
cdr3_length: 13
clone_size: NA

cdr3_aa: ASSNRGAVGVTGELF
j_call: TRBJ2-2
v_call: TRBV19
cdr3_length: 15
clone_size: NA

cdr3_aa: ASSLYALGGINYGYT
j_call: TRBJ1-2
v_call: TRBV7-2
cdr3_length: 15
clone_size: NA

cdr3_aa: ASSQVREGQDEQF
j_call: TRBJ2-1
v_call: TRBV4-3
cdr3_length: 13
clone_size: NA

cdr3_aa: ASSPGGTYEQY
j_call: TRBJ2-7
v_call: TRBV18
cdr3_length: 11
clone_size: NA

cdr3_aa: ASSSDSRNSPLH
j_call: TRBJ1-6
v_call: TRBV28
cdr3_length: 12
clone_size: few

cdr3_aa: ASSSHLAGGTDTQY
j_call: TRBJ2-3
v_call: TRBV5-1
cdr3_length: 14
clone_size: NA

cdr3_aa: ASRDSLNEQF
j_call: TRBJ2-1
v_call: TRBV12-3/TRBV12-4
cdr3_length: 10
clone_size: once

cdr3_aa: ASKREGGNNSPLH
j_call: TRBJ1-6
v_call: TRBV7-2
cdr3_length: 13
clone_size: NA

cdr3_aa: ASSQVGGFYEQY
j_call: TRBJ2-7
v_call: TRBV4-1
cdr3_length: 12
clone_size: NA

cdr3_aa: ASSPTGWGETQY
j_call: TRBJ2-5
v_call: TRBV7-2
cdr3_length: 12
clone_size: once

cdr3_aa: ASDPDRGDYGYT
j_call: TRBJ1-2
v_call: TRBV28
cdr3_length: 12
clone_size: once

cdr3_aa: ASSLSVPGVTGELF
j_call: TRBJ2-2
v_call: TRBV7-3
cdr3_length: 14
clone_size: few

cdr3_aa: ATGTANQPQH
j_call: TRBJ1-5
v_call: TRBV28
cdr3_length: 10
clone_size: NA

cdr3_aa: ASSEWRDWETQY
j_call: TRBJ2-5
v_call: TRBV25-1
cdr3_length: 12
clone_size: NA